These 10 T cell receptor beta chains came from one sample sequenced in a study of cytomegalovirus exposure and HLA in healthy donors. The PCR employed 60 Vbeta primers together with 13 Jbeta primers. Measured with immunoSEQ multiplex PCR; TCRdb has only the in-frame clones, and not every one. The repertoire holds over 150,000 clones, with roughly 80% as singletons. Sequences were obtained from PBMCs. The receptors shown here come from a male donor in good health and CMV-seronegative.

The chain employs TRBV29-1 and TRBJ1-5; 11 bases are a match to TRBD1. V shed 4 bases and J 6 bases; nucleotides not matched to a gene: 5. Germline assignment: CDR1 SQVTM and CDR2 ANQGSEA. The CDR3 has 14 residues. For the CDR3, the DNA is TGCAGCGTTGCGGACAGGGGGCAGGTTCAGCCCCAGCATTTT. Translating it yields CSVADRGQVQPQHF.

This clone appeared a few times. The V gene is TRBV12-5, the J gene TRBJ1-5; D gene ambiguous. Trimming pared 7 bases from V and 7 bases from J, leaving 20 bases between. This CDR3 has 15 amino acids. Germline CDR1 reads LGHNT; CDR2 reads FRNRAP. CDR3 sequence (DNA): TGTGCTAGTGCCGCGGAACTAGGCGTCGGGCAGCCCCAGCATTTT. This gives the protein CASAAELGVGQPQHF.

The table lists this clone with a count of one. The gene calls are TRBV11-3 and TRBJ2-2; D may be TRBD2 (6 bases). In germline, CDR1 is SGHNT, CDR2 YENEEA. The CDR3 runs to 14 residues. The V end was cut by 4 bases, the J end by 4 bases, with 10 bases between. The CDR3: CASSSGLTTGELFF. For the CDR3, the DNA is TGTGCCAGCAGCTCGGGACTCACCACCGGGGAGCTGTTTTTT.

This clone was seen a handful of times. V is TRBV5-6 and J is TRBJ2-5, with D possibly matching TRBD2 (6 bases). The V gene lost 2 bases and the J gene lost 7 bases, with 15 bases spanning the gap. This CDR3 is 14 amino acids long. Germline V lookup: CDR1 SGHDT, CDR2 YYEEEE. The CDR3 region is CASSFPSGERTQYF. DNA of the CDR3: TGTGCCAGCAGCTTCCCCTCGGGGGAACGGACCCAGTACTTC. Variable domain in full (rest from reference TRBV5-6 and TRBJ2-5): DAGVTQSPTHLIKTRGQQVTLRCSPKSGHDTVSWYQQALGQGPQFIFQYYEEEERQRGNFPDRFSGHQFPNYSSELNVNALLLGDSALYLCASSFPSGERTQYFGPGTRLLVL.

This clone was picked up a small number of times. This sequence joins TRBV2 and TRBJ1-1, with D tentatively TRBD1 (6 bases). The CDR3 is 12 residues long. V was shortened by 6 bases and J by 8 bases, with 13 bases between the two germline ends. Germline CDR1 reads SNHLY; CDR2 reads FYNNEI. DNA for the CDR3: TGTGCCAGCAGCGGGGACACGGGAGAAGCTTTCTTT. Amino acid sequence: CASSGDTGEAFF.

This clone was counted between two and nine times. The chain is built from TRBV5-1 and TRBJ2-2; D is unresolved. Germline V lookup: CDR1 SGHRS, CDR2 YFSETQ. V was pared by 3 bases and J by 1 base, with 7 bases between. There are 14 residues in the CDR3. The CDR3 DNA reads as TGCGCCAGCAGCTCGACATTGAACACCGGGGAGCTGTTTTTT. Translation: CASSSTLNTGELFF. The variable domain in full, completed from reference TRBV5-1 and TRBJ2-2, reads KAGVTQTPRYLIKTRGQQVTLSCSPISGHRSVSWYQQTPGQGLQFLFEYFSETQRNKGNFPGRFSGRQFSNSRSEMNVSTLELGDSALYLCASSSTLNTGELFFGEGSRLTVL.

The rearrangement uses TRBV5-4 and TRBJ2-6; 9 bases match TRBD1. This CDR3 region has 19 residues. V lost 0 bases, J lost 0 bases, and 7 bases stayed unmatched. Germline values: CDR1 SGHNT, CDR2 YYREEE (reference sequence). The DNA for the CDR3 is TGTGCCAGCAGCTTGGGGGGACAGGGCGGAATCTCTGGGGCCAACGTCCTGACTTTC. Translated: CASSLGGQGGISGANVLTF.

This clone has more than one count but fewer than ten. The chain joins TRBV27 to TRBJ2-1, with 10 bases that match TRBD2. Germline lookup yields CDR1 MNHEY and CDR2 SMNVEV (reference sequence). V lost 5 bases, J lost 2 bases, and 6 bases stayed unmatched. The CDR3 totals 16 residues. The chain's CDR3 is CASSPWTSGTYNEQFF. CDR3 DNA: TGTGCCAGCAGTCCTTGGACTAGCGGTACCTACAATGAGCAGTTCTTC.

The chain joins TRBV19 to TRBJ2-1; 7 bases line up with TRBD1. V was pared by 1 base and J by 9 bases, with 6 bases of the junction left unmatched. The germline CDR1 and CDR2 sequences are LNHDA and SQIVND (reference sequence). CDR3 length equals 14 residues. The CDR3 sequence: CASSIAGPGGEQFF. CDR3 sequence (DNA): TGTGCCAGTAGTATAGCAGGACCAGGGGGTGAGCAGTTCTTC. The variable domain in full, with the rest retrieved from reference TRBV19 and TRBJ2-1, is DGGITQSPKYLFRKEGQNVTLSCEQNLNHDAMYWYRQDPGQGLRLIYYSQIVNDFQKGDIAEGYSVSREKKESFPLTVTSAQKNPTAFYLCASSIAGPGGEQFFGPGTRLTVL.

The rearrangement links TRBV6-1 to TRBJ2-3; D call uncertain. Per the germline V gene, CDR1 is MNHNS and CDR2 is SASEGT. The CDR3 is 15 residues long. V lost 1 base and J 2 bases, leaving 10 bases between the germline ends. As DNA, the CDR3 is TGTGCCAGCAGTGAAGACGGCGGTACCACAGATACGCAGTATTTT. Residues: CASSEDGGTTDTQYF.